The sequence of this TCR beta chain was determined in a study of identical twins. Study-wide results and limits: Cross-sectional statistical analysis, not tracking of the same donors, underpinned the conclusions.

TCRdb re-analysed the 5' RACE reads in MiXCR, keeping a single row per CDR3 protein. In the table there are approximately 1.8 million distinct CDR3 sequences, under 35% of which are singletons. Worth noting for this clonotype: What it recognizes is unknown.

The V segment lost 9 bases and the J segment 2 bases; nucleotides outside the gene matches: 7. The CDR3 sequence is 13 residues long. Germline lookup yields CDR1 MNHNY and CDR2 SVGAGI (reference sequence). The origin of this receptor is a newborn girl in good health. The specimen was cord blood. V gene TRBV6-6 combines with J gene TRBJ2-7, with TRBD1 identical over 7 bases. CDR3 sequence reads: CASTTGEPYEQYF. The CDR3 nucleotides read TGTGCCAGTACAACAGGGGAGCCCTACGAGCAGTACTTC.